This T cell receptor (beta chain) was documented in a study of human T cells and chemical hapten exposure. Study information: A patient group, mainly female, showed alopecia areata, totalis or universalis.

This clonotype appeared a few times. Specified time point: pre-sensitization, week 0. Specified treatment: therapeutic diphenylcyclopropenone sensitization with weekly scalp DPC. Phlebotomy was performed prior to application of every patch test. MiXCR, applied by TCRdb to the RACE reads, yields one record per CDR3 protein. The table shows around 300,000 distinct CDR3 sequences, with over 5% occurring only once. The CDR3 is 13 residues long. Germline V gene sequence: CDR1 MDHEN, CDR2 SYDVKM. The germline V and J ends were trimmed by 6 bases and 10 bases, with 15 bases remaining between them. This chain joins TRBV28 and TRBJ1-4; no reliable D call. The sequences come from whole blood, collected in connection with sensitization to the hapten diphenylcyclopropenone (DPC). The source of this sequence is a woman aged 18-30 years with alopecia areata. Some clones in this sample may be carry-over from other donors' samples. CDR3 DNA sequence: TGTGCCAGCAGCCTCACGAGGGCCCGAAAACTGTTTTTT. Its translation is CASSLTRARKLFF.